This T cell receptor beta chain originates from a study of vaccination effects on CD4 cells after COVID-19 (dated 2022 in TCRdb). As for the study more broadly: Each participant received two doses of an mRNA SARS-CoV-2 vaccine, either BNT162b2 or mRNA-1273. In both COVID-19 convalescent patients and infection-naive vaccine recipients, the study compared SARS-CoV-2 spike-specific CD4+ TCR repertoires from before mRNA vaccination with those from after it. Altogether, about 10 COVID-19 convalescent patients and 4 SARS-CoV-2-naive healthy vaccine recipients made up the full study. Cultures from other donors in the study were sequenced using the Oncomine TCR Beta short-read assay on an Illumina iSeq 100.

Inclusive of the bounding cysteine and phenylalanine, the CDR3 is 14 residues long. The CDR3 DNA has 42 bases and is translated from base 1. CDR1 and CDR2, looked up from the germline V gene, are WSHSY and SAAADI. Compared with germline, V lacks 10 bases and J lacks 1 base; bases without a gene match: 5. To identify antigen-specific CD4+ T cell clonotypes by their expansion, the ViraFEST assay first stimulated PBMC with viral peptide pools and then applied TCR sequencing. After more than nine days of culture, CD4+ T cells were isolated with the EasySep CD4+ T cell isolation kit. Negative nucleocapsid antibody results before and after vaccination confirmed that the healthy vaccine recipients had no prior SARS-CoV-2 infection. Some 2 million PBMC per well were cultured with 8.5 to 10 ug/ml peptides in IMDM containing 5% human AB serum, about 9.7 IU/ml IL-2 and gentamicin. Half of the culture medium was replaced with fresh IL-2-containing medium on days 3 and 7. Unless otherwise noted, each peptide stimulation condition was cultured in triplicate wells. PBMC were separated from whole blood using Ficoll-Paque Plus gradient centrifugation and were then either cryopreserved at -140C or used fresh. The overlapping peptide pools covered the spike proteins of SARS-CoV-2 and of the common cold coronaviruses HCoV-NL63, HCoV-OC43 and HCoV-229E. Genomic DNA was extracted from cultured CD4+ T cells with the QIAamp micro DNA kit.

For this clone: Its antigen has not been determined. No base-level quality is on record; no much larger clone is a single base apart.

Study-wide findings and limitations: Limitations of the study were the small number of convalescent patients and the absence of early post-infection timepoints. In healthy vaccine recipients, vaccine-induced clones were almost all SARS-CoV-2 mono-reactive, with only 1 of 255 being cross-reactive with common cold coronaviruses. At late post-vaccination timepoints, both infection-induced and vaccine-induced clones showed marked clonal contraction, consistent with waning T cell responses.

To prepare the library, the immunoSEQ multiplex PCR assay was applied. DNA from the cultured, isolated CD4+ T cells was subjected to TCR beta CDR3 sequencing. The paper's processing steps were these. Non-productive TCR sequences were removed, reads were trimmed to the CDR3 region, and CDR3s of at least 7 amino acids were retained. The MANAFEST web app was used to pick out antigen-specific clonotypes by comparing their expansion in peptide wells with that in reference cultures. To count as positive, a clone had to show expansion at FDR<0.05 compared with the reference and with all other wells, an odds ratio above 5, and a frequency above 0.1% in two replicate wells. A clonotype was called cross-reactive if it was significantly expanded both in SARS-CoV-2 spike wells and in at least one common cold coronavirus spike condition. CDR3 similarity was assessed by Levenshtein distance using the stringdist R package, and unrooted trees were constructed with ape in R 3.6.1. The clones in this table, taken by TCRdb from immuneACCESS, are in-frame only. Not every clone is retained; where verified, under half of the shortfall comes from an unresolved V gene, and the cause of the rest is unknown. V, J and clone size were drawn from that table, and D and trimming were deduced from the DNA. The sample table records about 63,000 clones; about 79% of these occur just once. The ten largest clones capture around 3.8% of the sample.

The sample was CD4+ T cells from PBMCs cultured with HCoV-OC43 spike peptides, taken before COVID-19 vaccination. The cell subset or site label, read with the paper, signifies: HCoV-OC43 spike overlapping peptide pool stimulation. The receptor was isolated from a human donor who received a COVID-19 vaccine. This chain joins TRBV10-2 to TRBJ2-2; the central 8 bases match TRBD2. The CDR3 amino acid sequence is: CATREGVNTGELFF. The DNA sequence is as follows: TGCGCCACTCGGGAGGGGGTGAACACCGGGGAGCTGTTTTTT.